This T cell receptor (beta chain) stems from a study of shared clonotypes between healthy human individuals. Looking at the study overall: Three CD4 naive, three CD4 memory, two CD8 naive and one CD8 memory plate were used per donor. Study-level findings and limits: Approximately 5% was the fraction of naive CD4 clonotypes found shared across four donors.

Genomic DNA per cell subset filled all wells of several immunoSEQ plates. Generated by immunoSEQ multiplex PCR, the TCRdb table keeps only in-frame clones and is missing some. The top ten hold about 10% of the sample, which has a few hundred thousand clones, less than 85% seen once. About this clone: What it binds is not known.

Looked up from germline, CDR1 is KGHSH and CDR2 is LQKENI. The CDR3 spans 16 residues. V lost 5 bases and J lost 6, with 21 bases in between. The rearrangement uses TRBV18 and TRBJ2-3; tentative D call: TRBD2 (6 bases). Sequencing input: memory CD4+ T cells sorted from blood. Indicated subset: CD45RA-negative fraction. The sequence was collected from a man younger than 40 in good health. The CDR3 is CASSSQGGGNGDTQYF. As DNA, the CDR3 is TGTGCCAGCTCATCCCAGGGAGGCGGGAATGGGGATACGCAGTATTTT.